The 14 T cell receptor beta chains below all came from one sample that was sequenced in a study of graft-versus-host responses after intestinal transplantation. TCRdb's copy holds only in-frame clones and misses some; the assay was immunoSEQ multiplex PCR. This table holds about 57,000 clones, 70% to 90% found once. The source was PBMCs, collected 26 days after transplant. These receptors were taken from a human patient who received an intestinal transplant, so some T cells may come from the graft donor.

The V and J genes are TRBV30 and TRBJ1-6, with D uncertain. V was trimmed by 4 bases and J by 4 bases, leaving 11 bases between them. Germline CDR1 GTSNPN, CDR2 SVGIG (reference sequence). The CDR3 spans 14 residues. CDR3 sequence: CAWKRRGYNSPLHF. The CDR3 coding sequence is TGTGCCTGGAAGAGGCGCGGGTATAATTCACCCCTCCACTTT.

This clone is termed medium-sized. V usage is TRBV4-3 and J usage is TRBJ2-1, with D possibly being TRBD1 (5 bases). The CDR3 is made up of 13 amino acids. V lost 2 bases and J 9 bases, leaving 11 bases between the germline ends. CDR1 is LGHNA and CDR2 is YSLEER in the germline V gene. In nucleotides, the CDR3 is TGCGCCAGCAGCCAACCAGGGTCCCGTGAGCAGTTCTTC. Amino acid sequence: CASSQPGSREQFF.

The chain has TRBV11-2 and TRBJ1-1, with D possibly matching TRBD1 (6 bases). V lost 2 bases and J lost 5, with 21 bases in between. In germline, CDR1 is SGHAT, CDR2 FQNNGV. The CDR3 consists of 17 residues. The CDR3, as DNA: TGTGCCAGCAGCTTATTCAGGCAACAGGGATTTAATACTGAAGCTTTCTTT. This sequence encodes CASSLFRQQGFNTEAFF.

CDR3 sequence (DNA): TGTGCCAGTAGAGGGACAGGGGACCTATACTATGGCTACACCTTC. Residues: CASRGTGDLYYGYTF. The V and J genes are TRBV19 and TRBJ1-2; 10 positions match TRBD1. In germline, CDR1 is LNHDA, CDR2 SQIVND (reference sequence). CDR3 length: 15 amino acids. V trimming: 6 bases; J trimming: 3 bases; junction bases outside the gene matches: 7.

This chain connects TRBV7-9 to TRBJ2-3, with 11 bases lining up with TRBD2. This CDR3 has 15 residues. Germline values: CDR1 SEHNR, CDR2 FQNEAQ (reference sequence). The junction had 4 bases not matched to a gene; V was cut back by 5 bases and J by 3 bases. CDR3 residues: CASSPLAGVTDTQYF. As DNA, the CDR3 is TGTGCCAGCAGCCCACTAGCGGGAGTAACAGATACGCAGTATTTT.

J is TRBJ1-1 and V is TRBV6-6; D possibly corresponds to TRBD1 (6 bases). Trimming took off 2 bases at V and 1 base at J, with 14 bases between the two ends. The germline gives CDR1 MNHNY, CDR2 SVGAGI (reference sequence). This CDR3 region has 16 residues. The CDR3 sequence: CASSYEDSKSNTEAFF. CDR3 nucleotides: TGTGCCAGCAGTTACGAGGACAGCAAATCGAACACTGAAGCTTTCTTT.

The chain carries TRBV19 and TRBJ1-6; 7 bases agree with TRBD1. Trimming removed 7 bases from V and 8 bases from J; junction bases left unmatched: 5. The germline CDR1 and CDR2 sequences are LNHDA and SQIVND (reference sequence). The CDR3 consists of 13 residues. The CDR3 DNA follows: TGTGCCAGTAAAGGCCAGGGGGATTCACCCCTCCACTTT. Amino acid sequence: CASKGQGDSPLHF.

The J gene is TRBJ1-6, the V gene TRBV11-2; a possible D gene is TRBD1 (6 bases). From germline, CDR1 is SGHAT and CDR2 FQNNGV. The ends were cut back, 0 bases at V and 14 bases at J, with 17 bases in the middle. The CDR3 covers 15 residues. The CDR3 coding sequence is TGTGCCAGCAGCTTAGATGGCAAGGGGGTAATCACCCTCCACTTT. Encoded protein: CASSLDGKGVITLHF.

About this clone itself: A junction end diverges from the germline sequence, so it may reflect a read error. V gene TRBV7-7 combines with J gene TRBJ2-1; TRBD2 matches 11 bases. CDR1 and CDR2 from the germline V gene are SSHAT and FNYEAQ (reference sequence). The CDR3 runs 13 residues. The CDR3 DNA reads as TGTGCTAGCAGCTTAGCTAGCGGGGGGGAGCAGTTCTTC. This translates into CASSLASGGEQFF.

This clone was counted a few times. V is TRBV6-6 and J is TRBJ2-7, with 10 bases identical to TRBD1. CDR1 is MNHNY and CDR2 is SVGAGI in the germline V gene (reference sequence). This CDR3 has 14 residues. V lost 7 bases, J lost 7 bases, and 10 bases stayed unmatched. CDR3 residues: CASNPTGGSWEQYF. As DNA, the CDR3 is TGTGCCAGCAACCCGACAGGGGGCTCTTGGGAGCAGTACTTC.

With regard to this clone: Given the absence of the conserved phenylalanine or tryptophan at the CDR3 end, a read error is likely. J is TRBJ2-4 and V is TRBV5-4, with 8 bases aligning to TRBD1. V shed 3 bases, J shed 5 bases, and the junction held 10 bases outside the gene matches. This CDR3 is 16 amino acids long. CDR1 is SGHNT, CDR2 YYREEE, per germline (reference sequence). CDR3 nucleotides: TGTGCCAGCAGCTACGTAGGACAGGGCATTGAAAACATTCAGTACCTC. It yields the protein CASSYVGQGIENIQYL.

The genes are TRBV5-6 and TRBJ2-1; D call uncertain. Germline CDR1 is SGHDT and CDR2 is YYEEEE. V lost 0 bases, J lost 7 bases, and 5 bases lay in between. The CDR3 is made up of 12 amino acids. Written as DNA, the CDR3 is TGTGCCAGCAGCTTGGAACAGAATGAGCAGTTCTTC. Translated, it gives CASSLEQNEQFF.

The CDR3 DNA is TGTGCCATCGGGAGCCTTAACAATGAGCAGTTCTTC. Its translation: CAIGSLNNEQFF. The J gene is TRBJ2-1, the V gene TRBV10-3, with D possibly matching TRBD2 (5 bases). Trimming took off 8 bases at V and 5 bases at J, with 10 bases between the two ends. Per the germline V gene, CDR1 is ENHRY and CDR2 is SYGVKD. The CDR3 runs to 12 residues.

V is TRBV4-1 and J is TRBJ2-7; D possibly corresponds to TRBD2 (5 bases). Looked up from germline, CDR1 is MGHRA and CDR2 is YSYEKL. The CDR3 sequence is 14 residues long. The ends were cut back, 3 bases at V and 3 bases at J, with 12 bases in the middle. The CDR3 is CASSQSLGDYEQYF. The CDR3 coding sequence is TGCGCCAGCAGCCAGTCCCTCGGGGACTACGAGCAGTACTTC.